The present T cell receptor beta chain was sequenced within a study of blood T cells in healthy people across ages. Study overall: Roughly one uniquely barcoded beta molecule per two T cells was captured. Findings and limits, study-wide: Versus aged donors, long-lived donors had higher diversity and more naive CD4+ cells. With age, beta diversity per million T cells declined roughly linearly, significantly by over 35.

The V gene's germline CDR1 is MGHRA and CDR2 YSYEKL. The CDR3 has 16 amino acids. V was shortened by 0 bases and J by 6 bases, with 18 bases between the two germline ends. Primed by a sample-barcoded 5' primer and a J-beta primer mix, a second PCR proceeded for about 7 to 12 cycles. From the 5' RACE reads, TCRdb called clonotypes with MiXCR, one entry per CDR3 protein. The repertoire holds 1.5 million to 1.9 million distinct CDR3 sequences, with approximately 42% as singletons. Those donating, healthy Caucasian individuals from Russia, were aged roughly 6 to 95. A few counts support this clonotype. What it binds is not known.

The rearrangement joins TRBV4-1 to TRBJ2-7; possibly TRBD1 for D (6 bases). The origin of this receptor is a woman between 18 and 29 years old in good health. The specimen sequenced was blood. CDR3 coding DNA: TGCGCCAGCAGCCAAGATTGGCCGGTACAGGGACGCGAGCAGTACTTC. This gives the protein CASSQDWPVQGREQYF.